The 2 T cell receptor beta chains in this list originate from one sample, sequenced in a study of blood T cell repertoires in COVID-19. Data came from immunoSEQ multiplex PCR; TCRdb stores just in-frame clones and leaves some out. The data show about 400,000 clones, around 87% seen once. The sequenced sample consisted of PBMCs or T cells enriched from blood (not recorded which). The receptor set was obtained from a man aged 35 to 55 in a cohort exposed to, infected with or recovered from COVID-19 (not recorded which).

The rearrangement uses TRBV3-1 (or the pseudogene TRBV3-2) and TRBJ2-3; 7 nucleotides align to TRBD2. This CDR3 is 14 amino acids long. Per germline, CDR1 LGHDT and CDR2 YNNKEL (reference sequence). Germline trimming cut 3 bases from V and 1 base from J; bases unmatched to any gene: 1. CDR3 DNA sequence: TGTGCCAGCAGCCAGGCGGGGGGCACAGATACGCAGTATTTT. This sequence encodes CASSQAGGTDTQYF.

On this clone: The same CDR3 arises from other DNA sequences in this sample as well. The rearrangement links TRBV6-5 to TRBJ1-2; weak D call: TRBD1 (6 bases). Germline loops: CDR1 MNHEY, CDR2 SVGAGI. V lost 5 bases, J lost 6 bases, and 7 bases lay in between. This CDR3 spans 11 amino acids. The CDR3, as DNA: TGTGCCAGCAGTAGACAGGATGGCTACACCTTC. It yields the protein CASSRQDGYTF.